One sample yielded the 17 T cell receptor beta chains listed below, sequenced in a study of CD8 T cells in ankylosing spondylitis. TCRdb analysed the 5' RACE reads with MiXCR anew, one entry per CDR3 protein. The data contain about 140,000 distinct CDR3 sequences, 6% to 8.5% of them seen just once; the ten biggest clones take up about an eighth. Sequencing was carried out using blood, either unsorted or a sorted T cell fraction (not recorded which). Source of these receptors: a female donor with ankylosing spondylitis or in good health (not recorded which).

Ten or more counts support this clonotype. The chain combines TRBV7-9 with TRBJ1-1; TRBD1 might be the D (5 bases). The CDR3 runs 14 residues. Germline V gene lookup returns CDR1 SEHNR and CDR2 FQNEAQ (reference sequence). Trimming left V 6 bases short and J 0 bases short, with 11 bases between. CDR3 loop: CASRKTVMNTEAFF. The CDR3 DNA sequence: TGTGCCAGCAGAAAGACAGTCATGAACACTGAAGCTTTCTTT.

The sample holds many counts of this clonotype. The chain links TRBV6-1 to TRBJ2-7, with D unresolved. The CDR3 sequence is 13 residues long. V lost 2 bases, J lost 3 bases, and 8 bases lay in between. Germline V gives CDR1 MNHNS, CDR2 SASEGT. The CDR3 protein is CASSEQLLYEQYF. The CDR3 bases are TGTGCCAGCAGTGAACAGCTCCTCTACGAGCAGTACTTC.

There are many counts of this clonotype. The chain links TRBV18 to TRBJ1-1; 7 nucleotides agree with TRBD1. Trimming removed 4 bases from V and 1 base from J; junction bases left unmatched: 3. The CDR3 has 14 residues. Germline CDR1 reads KGHSH; CDR2 reads LQKENI. In DNA form, the CDR3 reads TGTGCCAGCTCACAACAGGGGACGAACACTGAAGCTTTCTTT. Translated, it gives CASSQQGTNTEAFF.

This clonotype was detected ten times or more. The rearrangement uses TRBV28 and TRBJ2-7; 10 bases fit TRBD1. Germline lookup yields CDR1 MDHEN and CDR2 SYDVKM. The CDR3 is made up of 14 amino acids. V trimming: 5 bases; J trimming: 7 bases; junction bases outside the gene matches: 8. CDR3 bases: TGTGCCAGCAGTGACAGGGGGCCGACGGGGGAGCAGTACTTC. Translation gives CASSDRGPTGEQYF.

The CDR3 DNA reads as TGTACCATCAGCCTGGGGACAGGGGCCTCCTATAGCAATCAGCCCCAGCATTTT. Translation: CTISLGTGASYSNQPQHF. The gene calls are TRBV1 and TRBJ1-5; the listed D gene, TRBD1, was not tested against the DNA. TRBV1 represents a pseudogene. The CDR3 contains 18 residues.

This chain joins TRBV20-1 and TRBJ1-5, with 7 bases lining up with TRBD1. The CDR3 totals 14 residues. Germline lookup yields CDR1 DFQATT and CDR2 SNEGSKA (reference sequence). V trimming: 5 bases; J trimming: 6 bases; junction bases outside the gene matches: 10. The CDR3 protein is CSAAQGVVGQPQHF. Written as DNA, the CDR3 is TGCAGTGCTGCTCAGGGGGTGGTTGGTCAGCCCCAGCATTTT.

Ten or more counts support this clonotype. The genes are TRBV5-1 and TRBJ2-7; TRBD2 might be the D (6 bases). Germline assignment: CDR1 SGHRS and CDR2 YFSETQ. Trimming pared 0 bases from V and 5 bases from J, leaving 12 bases between. This CDR3 is built from 14 residues. The CDR3 nucleotides read TGCGCCAGCAGCTTGGTTTCTAGCGCCGACGAGCAGTACTTC. This codes for CASSLVSSADEQYF.

This clonotype occurred many times. The CDR3 region has the DNA TGTGCCAGCTCACCACGGACAGGGGACAGCACAGATACGCAGTATTTT. Its translation: CASSPRTGDSTDTQYF. This chain joins TRBV18 and TRBJ2-3; TRBD1 matches 9 bases. Germline CDR1 is KGHSH and CDR2 is LQKENI. CDR3 length: 16 residues. V lost 1 base and J lost 0; bases outside the gene matches: 2.

This clonotype has a handful of counts. The V and J genes are TRBV6-1 and TRBJ2-1; the D call may be TRBD1 or TRBD2 (5 bases each). Germline values: CDR1 MNHNS, CDR2 SASEGT. V was cut by 0 bases and J by 10 bases, with 10 bases left in between. The CDR3 spans 13 residues. The CDR3 DNA reads TGTGCCAGCAGTGAAGCGGTCGGGACGGAGCAGTTCTTC. Its translation: CASSEAVGTEQFF.

This clonotype was picked up many times. V gene TRBV2 combines with J gene TRBJ2-6; no firm D call. The CDR3 consists of 15 residues. Trimming pared 5 bases from V and 3 bases from J, leaving 11 bases between. Germline V CDR1 and CDR2: SNHLY, FYNNEI. CDR3 loop: CASSMGTGGANVLTF. In nucleotides, the CDR3 is TGTGCCAGCAGTATGGGAACGGGTGGGGCCAACGTCCTGACTTTC.

This clonotype showed up just a few times. The rearrangement uses TRBV7-2 and TRBJ2-7; no clear D gene. Per the germline V gene, CDR1 is SGHTA and CDR2 is FQGNSA. The CDR3 consists of 13 residues. V was trimmed by 6 bases and J by 5 bases, leaving 14 bases between them. This CDR3 is CASSFRAFDEQYF. The CDR3 region has the DNA TGTGCCAGCAGTTTTAGGGCTTTCGACGAGCAGTACTTC. The full variable domain, completed using reference TRBV7-2 and TRBJ2-7, is GAGVSQSPSNKVTEKGKDVELRCDPISGHTALYWYRQSLGQGLEFLIYFQGNSAPDKSGLPSDRFSAERTGGSVSTLTIQRTQQEDSAVYLCASSFRAFDEQYFGPGTRLTVT.

This clonotype was observed many times. The chain recombines TRBV20-1 with TRBJ1-2; perhaps TRBD1 as D (6 bases). CDR1 is DFQATT and CDR2 is SNEGSKA in the germline V gene (reference sequence). This CDR3 spans 14 amino acids. The V and J ends lost 6 bases and 5 bases respectively, with 19 bases between them. The CDR3 loop reads CSADAGGAFYGYTF. DNA for the CDR3: TGCAGTGCAGACGCGGGGGGCGCTTTTTATGGCTACACCTTC.

In this sample, this clonotype turned up many times. The chain joins TRBV3-1 to TRBJ2-3; the D gene could be TRBD1 or TRBD2 (6 bases each). The V gene's germline CDR1 is LGHDT and CDR2 YNNKEL (reference sequence). Trimming shortened V by 4 bases and J by 6 bases, and 14 bases separated the two germline ends. The CDR3 consists of 14 residues. CDR3 sequence reads: CASSPLGGSDTQYF. The DNA of the CDR3 is TGTGCCAGCAGCCCTCTGGGGGGCAGTGATACGCAGTATTTT.

This clonotype was picked up many times. The V call is TRBV4-1, the J call TRBJ2-5, with D tentatively TRBD1 (6 bases). The germline V and J ends were trimmed by 1 base and 2 bases, with 8 bases remaining between them. The CDR3 length is 14 residues. Germline CDR1 and CDR2: MGHRA and YSYEKL. The DNA of the CDR3 is TGCGCCAGCAGCCAAGGACAGGTTCAAGAGACCCAGTACTTC. It is translated as CASSQGQVQETQYF.

This clonotype has ten or more counts. The rearrangement links TRBV20-1 to TRBJ2-1; 8 bases are shared with TRBD1. From germline, CDR1 is DFQATT and CDR2 SNEGSKA (reference sequence). With V trimmed by 6 bases and J by 10 bases, 8 bases remained unmatched. The CDR3 is made up of 12 amino acids. CDR3 in DNA: TGCAGTGCCAAGGACAGGGCAGGGGAGCAGTTCTTC. Its protein product is CSAKDRAGEQFF.

This clonotype has a count of ten or more. The chain couples TRBV5-1 to TRBJ2-1; 13 bases line up with TRBD2. V shed 4 bases, J shed 9 bases, and the junction held 19 bases outside the gene matches. Germline V gene data show CDR1 as SGHRS and CDR2 as YFSETQ. The CDR3 extends over 19 amino acids. The chain's CDR3 is CASSLGLAGATRGRGEQFF. The CDR3 DNA sequence: TGCGCCAGCAGCCTAGGACTAGCGGGGGCCACGCGCGGGCGCGGTGAGCAGTTCTTC.

This clonotype was recorded many times. The gene calls are TRBV12-3 or TRBV12-4 and TRBJ1-5, with 9 bases fitting TRBD1. The CDR3 consists of 16 residues. With V trimmed by 7 bases and J by 6 bases, 13 bases remained unmatched. The CDR3 reads CASTASYRGLGQPQHF. The CDR3 DNA follows: TGTGCCAGCACCGCCAGTTACAGGGGGCTGGGTCAGCCCCAGCATTTT.